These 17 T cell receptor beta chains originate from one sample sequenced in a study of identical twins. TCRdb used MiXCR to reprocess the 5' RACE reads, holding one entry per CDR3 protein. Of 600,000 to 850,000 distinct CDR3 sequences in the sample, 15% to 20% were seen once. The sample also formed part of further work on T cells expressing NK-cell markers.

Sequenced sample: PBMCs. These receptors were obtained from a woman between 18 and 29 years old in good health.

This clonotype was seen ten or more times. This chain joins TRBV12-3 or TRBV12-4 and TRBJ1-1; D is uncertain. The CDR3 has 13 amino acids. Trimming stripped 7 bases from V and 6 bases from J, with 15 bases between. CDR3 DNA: TGTGCCAGCACTCTCGGAACGGGCCCTGAAGCTTTCTTT. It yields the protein CASTLGTGPEAFF.

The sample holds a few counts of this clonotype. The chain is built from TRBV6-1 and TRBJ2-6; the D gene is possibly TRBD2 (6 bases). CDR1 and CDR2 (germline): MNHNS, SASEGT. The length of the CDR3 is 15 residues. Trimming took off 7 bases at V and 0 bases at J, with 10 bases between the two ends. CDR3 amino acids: CASMAGGSGANVLTF. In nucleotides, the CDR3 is TGTGCCAGCATGGCCGGGGGCTCTGGGGCCAACGTCCTGACTTTC.

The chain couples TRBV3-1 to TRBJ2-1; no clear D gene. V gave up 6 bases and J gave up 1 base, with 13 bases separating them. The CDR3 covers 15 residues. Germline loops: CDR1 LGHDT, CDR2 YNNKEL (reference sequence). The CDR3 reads CASRRTGPSYNEQFF. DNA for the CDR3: TGTGCCAGCAGGAGAACTGGACCGTCCTACAATGAGCAGTTCTTC.

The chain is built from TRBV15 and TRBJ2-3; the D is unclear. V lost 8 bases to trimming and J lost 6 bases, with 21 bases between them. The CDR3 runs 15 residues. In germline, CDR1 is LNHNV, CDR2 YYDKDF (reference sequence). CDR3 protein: CATERGETAEDTQYF. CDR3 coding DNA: TGTGCCACCGAAAGAGGTGAGACGGCCGAGGATACGCAGTATTTT.

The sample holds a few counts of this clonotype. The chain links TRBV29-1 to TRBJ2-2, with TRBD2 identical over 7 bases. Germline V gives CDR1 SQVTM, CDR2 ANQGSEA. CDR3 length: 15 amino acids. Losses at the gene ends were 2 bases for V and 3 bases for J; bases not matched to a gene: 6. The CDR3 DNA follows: TGCAGCGTTGAAAGCCCCGGGGGGTACACCGGGGAGCTGTTTTTT. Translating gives CSVESPGGYTGELFF.

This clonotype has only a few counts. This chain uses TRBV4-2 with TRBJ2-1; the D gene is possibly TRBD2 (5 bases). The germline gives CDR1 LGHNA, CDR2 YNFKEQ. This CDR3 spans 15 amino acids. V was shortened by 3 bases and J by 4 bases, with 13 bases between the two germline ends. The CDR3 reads CASSQVLRGYNEQFF. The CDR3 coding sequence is TGTGCCAGCAGCCAGGTCTTACGGGGATACAATGAGCAGTTCTTC.

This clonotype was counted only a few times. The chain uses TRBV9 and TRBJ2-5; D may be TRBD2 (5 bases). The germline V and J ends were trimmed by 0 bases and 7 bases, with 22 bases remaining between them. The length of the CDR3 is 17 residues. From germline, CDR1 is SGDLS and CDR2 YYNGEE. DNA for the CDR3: TGTGCCAGCAGCGTAGTTGACTACCTGGGGAGAAGTGGGACCCAGTACTTC. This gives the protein CASSVVDYLGRSGTQYF.

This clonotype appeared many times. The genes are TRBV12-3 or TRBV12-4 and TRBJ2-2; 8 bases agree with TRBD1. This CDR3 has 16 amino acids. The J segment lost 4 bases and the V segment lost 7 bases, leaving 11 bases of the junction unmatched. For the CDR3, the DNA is TGTGCCAGCATACCCATCGGACAGGGCCCCACCGGGGAGCTGTTTTTT. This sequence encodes CASIPIGQGPTGELFF.

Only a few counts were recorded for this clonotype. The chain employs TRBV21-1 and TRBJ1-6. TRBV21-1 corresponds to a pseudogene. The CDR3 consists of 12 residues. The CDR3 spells CASSNQDSPLHF. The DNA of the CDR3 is TGTGCCAGCAGCAACCAGGATTCACCCCTCCACTTT.

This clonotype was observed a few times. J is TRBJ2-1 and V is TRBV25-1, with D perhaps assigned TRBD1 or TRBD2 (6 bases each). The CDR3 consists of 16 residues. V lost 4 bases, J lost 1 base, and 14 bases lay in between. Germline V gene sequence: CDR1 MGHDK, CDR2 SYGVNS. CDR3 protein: CASSVSGGGSYNEQFF. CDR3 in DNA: TGTGCCAGCAGTGTTTCCGGGGGCGGGTCCTACAATGAGCAGTTCTTC.

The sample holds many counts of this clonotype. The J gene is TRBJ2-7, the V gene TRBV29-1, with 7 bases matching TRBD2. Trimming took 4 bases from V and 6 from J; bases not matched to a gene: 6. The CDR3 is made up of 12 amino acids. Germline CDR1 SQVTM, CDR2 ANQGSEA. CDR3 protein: CSVAQGGREQYF. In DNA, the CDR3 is TGCAGCGTTGCTCAGGGAGGGCGCGAGCAGTACTTC.

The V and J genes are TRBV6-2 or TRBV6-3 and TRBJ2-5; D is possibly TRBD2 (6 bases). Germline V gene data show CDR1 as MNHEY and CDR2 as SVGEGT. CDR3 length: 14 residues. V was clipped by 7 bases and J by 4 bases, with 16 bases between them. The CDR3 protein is CASIQLGGGETQYF. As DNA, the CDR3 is TGTGCCAGCATTCAACTCGGGGGTGGAGAGACCCAGTACTTC.

DNA for the CDR3: TGTGCCAGCAGTGATAGGGGACGCGGGGAGCTGTTTTTT. Protein: CASSDRGRGELFF. The chain recombines TRBV25-1 with TRBJ2-2; D is perhaps TRBD1 or TRBD2 (5 bases each). The CDR3 is made up of 13 amino acids. Deletions cut 3 bases from V and 7 bases from J, with 9 bases between. Germline V gives CDR1 MGHDK, CDR2 SYGVNS. The variable domain in full, with the rest retrieved from reference TRBV25-1 and TRBJ2-2, is EADIYQTPRYLVIGTGKKITLECSQTMGHDKMYWYQQDPGMELHLIHYSYGVNSTEKGDLSSESTVSRIRTEHFPLTLESARPSHTSQYLCASSDRGRGELFFGEGSRLTVL.

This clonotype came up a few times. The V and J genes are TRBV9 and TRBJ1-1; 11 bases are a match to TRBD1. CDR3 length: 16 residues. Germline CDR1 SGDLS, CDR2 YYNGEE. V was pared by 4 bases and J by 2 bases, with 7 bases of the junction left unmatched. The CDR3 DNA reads TGTGCCAGCAGCTCGCGGGACAGGGGGGGAAACACTGAAGCTTTCTTT. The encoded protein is CASSSRDRGGNTEAFF. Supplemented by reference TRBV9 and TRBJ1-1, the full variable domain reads DSGVTQTPKHLITATGQRVTLRCSPRSGDLSVYWYQQSLDQGLQFLIQYYNGEERAKGNILERFSAQQFPDLHSELNLSSLELGDSALYFCASSSRDRGGNTEAFFGQGTRLTVV.

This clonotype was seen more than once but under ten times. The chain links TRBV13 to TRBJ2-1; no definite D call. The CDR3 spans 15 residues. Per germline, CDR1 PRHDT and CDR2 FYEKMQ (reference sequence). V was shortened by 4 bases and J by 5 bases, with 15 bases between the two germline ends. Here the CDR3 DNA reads TGTGCCAGCAGCTCCCCTGTTGGTGAAAACAATGAGCAGTTCTTC. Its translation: CASSSPVGENNEQFF.

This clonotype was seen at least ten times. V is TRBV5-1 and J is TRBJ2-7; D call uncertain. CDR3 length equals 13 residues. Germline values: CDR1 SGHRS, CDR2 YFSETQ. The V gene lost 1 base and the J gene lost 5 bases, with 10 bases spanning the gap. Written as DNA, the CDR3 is TGCGCCAGCAGCTTGAGGTCTGCTGACGAGCAGTACTTC. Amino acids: CASSLRSADEQYF.

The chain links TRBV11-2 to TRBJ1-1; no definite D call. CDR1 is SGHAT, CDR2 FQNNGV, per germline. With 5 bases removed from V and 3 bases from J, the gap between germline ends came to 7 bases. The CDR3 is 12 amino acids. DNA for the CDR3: TGTGCCAGCAGCCCTGTCCACACTGAAGCTTTCTTT. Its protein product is CASSPVHTEAFF. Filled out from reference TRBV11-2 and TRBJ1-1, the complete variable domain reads EAGVAQSPRYKIIEKRQSVAFWCNPISGHATLYWYQQILGQGPKLLIQFQNNGVVDDSQLPKDRFSAERLKGVDSTLKIQPAKLEDSAVYLCASSPVHTEAFFGQGTRLTVV.